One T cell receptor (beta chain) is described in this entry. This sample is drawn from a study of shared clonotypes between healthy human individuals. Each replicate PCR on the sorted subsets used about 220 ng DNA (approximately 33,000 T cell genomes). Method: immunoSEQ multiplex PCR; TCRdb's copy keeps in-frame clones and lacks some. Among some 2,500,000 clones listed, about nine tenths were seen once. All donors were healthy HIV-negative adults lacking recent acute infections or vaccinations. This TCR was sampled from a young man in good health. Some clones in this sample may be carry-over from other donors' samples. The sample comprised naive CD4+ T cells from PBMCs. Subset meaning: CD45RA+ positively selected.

The CDR3 here is CASSVGGTGPGTEAFF. Written as DNA, the CDR3 is TGTGCCAGCAGCGTAGGGGGGACAGGGCCGGGCACTGAAGCTTTCTTT. The chain joins TRBV9 to TRBJ1-1; 9 nucleotides align to TRBD1. The germline V gene has CDR1 SGDLS and CDR2 YYNGEE. The CDR3 totals 16 residues. V was pared by 0 bases and J by 4 bases, with 7 bases of the junction left unmatched.